This T cell receptor (beta chain) was obtained from a study of CD8 T cells in Susac syndrome. Random hexamers primed reverse transcription of about 0.45 to 1 ug RNA. Across 54 Vbeta and 13 Jbeta, immunoSEQ multiplex PCR amplified TCR beta CDR3. TCRdb passed the immunoSEQ multiplex PCR reads through MiXCR, listing each CDR3 protein once. Of about 120,000 distinct CDR3 sequences listed, approximately 93% are singletons. TCR beta sequences were obtained from blood CD8+ and CD4+ T cells. TEMRA cells were FACS-enriched, with CD8+ and CD4+ T cells isolated negatively. Whole-study results and caveats: A relatively small number of individuals underwent TCR sequencing and HLA analysis.

Regarding this clonotype: Its antigen remains unknown.

The TCR comes from a human donor with multiple sclerosis. Material: CD4+ T cells from PBMCs.

DNA of the CDR3: TGTGCCAGCAGCTTAAAGCGGCTACAAGAGACCCAGTACTTC. It is translated as CASSLKRLQETQYF. V gene TRBV11-1 combines with J gene TRBJ2-5; possible D gene TRBD2, 5 bases. V was shortened by 2 bases and J by 2 bases, with 9 bases between the two germline ends. From germline, CDR1 is SGHAT and CDR2 FQDESV (reference sequence). The CDR3 has 14 amino acids.